This T cell receptor beta chain was profiled in a study of cytomegalovirus exposure and HLA in healthy donors. A remark on this clone: Its matching antigen is unknown.

Study-wide points: In a later analysis, TCR beta V- and J-gene trimming was associated with a missense DCLRE1C variant. The only immune exposure information that was available was CMV serostatus.

Researchers ran the PCR with 60 Vbeta and 13 Jbeta primers. Original methodology: Later analysis identified tens of millions of unique TCR beta chains, roughly 11 million shared. TCRdb's copy holds only in-frame clones and misses some; the assay was immunoSEQ multiplex PCR. V and J calls plus clone size are reproduced from that table; the DNA served to infer D and trimming. The table includes some 200,000 clones, 79% detected once. Germline CDR1 and CDR2: SGHVS and FNYEAQ. V dropped 8 bases and J dropped 0 bases, with 8 bases sitting between them. This CDR3 has 13 amino acids. The genes are TRBV7-6 and TRBJ2-1; tentatively, D is TRBD2 (6 bases). This TCR derives from a male donor in good health and CMV-seropositive. Sequenced: PBMCs. In DNA, the CDR3 is TGTGCCAGCGGGCGGGACTCCTACAATGAGCAGTTCTTC. Its protein is CASGRDSYNEQFF.